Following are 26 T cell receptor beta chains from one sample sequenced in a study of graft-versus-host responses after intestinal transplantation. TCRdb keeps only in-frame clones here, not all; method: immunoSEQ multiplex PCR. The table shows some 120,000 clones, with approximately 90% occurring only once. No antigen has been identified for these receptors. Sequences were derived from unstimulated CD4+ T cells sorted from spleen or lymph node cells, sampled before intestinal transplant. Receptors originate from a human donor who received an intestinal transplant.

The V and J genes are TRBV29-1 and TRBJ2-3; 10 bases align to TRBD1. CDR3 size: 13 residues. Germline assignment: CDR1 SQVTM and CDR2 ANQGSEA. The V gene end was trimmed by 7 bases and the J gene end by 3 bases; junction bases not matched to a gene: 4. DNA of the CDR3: TGCAGCGCCCGGACAGGGGGAACAGATACGCAGTATTTT. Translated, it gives CSARTGGTDTQYF.

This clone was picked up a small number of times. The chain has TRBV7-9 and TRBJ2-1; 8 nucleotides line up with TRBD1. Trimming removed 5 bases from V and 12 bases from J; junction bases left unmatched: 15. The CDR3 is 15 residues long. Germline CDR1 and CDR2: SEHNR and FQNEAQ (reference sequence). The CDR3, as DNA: TGTGCCAGCAGCCGGACAGGGACGTTGCTGTCGGGGCAGTTCTTC. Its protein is CASSRTGTLLSGQFF.

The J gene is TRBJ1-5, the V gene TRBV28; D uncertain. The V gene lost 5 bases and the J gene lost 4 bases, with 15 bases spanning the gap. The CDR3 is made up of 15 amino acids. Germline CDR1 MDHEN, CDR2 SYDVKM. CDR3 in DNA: TGTGCCAGCAGTCCGCCTGAGGGAGGGAATCAGCCCCAGCATTTT. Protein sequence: CASSPPEGGNQPQHF.

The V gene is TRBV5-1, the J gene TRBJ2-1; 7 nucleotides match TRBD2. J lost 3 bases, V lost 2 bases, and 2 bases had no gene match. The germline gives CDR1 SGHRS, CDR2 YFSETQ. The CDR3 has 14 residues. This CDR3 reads CASSFGDYYNEQFF. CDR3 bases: TGCGCCAGCAGCTTTGGGGACTACTACAATGAGCAGTTCTTC.

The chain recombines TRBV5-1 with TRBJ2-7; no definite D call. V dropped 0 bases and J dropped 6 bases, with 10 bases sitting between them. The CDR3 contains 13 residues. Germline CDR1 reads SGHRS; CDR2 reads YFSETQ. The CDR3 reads CASSLAERSEQYF. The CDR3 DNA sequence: TGCGCCAGCAGCTTGGCCGAGCGAAGCGAGCAGTACTTC.

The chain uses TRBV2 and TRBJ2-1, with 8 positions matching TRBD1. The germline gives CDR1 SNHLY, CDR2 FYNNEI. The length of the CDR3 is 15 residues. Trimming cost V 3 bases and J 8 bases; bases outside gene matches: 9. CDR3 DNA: TGTGCCAGCAGTGACGAGACAGGGGAATATGATGAGCAGTTCTTC. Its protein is CASSDETGEYDEQFF.

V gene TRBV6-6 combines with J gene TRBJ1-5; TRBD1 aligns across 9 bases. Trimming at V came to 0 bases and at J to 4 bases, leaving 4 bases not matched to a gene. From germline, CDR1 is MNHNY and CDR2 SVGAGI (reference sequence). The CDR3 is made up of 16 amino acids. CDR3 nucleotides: TGTGCCAGCAGTTACTCTTTGACAGGGGGGAATCAGCCCCAGCATTTT. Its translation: CASSYSLTGGNQPQHF.

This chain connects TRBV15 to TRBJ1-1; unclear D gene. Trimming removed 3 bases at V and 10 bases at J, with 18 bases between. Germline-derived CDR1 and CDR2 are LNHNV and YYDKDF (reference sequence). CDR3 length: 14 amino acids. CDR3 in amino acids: CATSSFLGAHGAFF. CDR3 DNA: TGTGCCACCAGCAGTTTTTTGGGCGCCCATGGAGCTTTCTTT.

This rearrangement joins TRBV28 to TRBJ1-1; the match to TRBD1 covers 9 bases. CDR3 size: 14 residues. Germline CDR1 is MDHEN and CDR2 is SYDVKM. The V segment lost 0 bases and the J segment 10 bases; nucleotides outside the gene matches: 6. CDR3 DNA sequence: TGTGCCAGCAGTTTATGGGGACAGGGTTCCGGAGCTTTCTTT. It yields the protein CASSLWGQGSGAFF.

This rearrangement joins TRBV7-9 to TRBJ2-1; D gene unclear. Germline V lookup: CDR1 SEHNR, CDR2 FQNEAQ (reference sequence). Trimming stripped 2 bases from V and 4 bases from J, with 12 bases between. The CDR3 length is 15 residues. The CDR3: CASSLRSRSYNEQFF. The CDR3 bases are TGTGCCAGCAGCTTACGGTCCCGGAGTTACAATGAGCAGTTCTTC.

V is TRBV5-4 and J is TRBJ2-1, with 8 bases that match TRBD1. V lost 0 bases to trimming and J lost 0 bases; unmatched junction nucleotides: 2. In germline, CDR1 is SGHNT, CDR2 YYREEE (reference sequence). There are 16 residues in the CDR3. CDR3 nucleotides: TGTGCCAGCAGCTTGGGTGGGACAGGCTCCTACAATGAGCAGTTCTTC. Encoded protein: CASSLGGTGSYNEQFF.

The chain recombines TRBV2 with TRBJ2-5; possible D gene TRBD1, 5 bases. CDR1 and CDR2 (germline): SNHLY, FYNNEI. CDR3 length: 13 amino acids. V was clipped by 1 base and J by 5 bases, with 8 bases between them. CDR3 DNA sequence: TGTGCCAGCAGTGAAGAGGGGATCGAGACCCAGTACTTC. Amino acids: CASSEEGIETQYF.

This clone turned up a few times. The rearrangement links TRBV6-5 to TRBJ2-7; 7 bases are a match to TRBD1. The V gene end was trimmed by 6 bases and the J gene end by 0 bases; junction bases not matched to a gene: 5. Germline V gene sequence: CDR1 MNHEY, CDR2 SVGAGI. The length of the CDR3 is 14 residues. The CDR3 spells CASRRDRHSYEQYF. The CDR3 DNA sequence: TGTGCCAGCAGGAGGGACAGACACTCCTACGAGCAGTACTTC.

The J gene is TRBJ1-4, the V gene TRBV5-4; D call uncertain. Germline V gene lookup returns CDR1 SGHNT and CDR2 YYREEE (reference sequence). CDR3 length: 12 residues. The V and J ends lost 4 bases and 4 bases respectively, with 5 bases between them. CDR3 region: CASSADNEKLFF. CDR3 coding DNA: TGTGCCAGCAGCGCGGATAATGAAAAACTGTTTTTT.

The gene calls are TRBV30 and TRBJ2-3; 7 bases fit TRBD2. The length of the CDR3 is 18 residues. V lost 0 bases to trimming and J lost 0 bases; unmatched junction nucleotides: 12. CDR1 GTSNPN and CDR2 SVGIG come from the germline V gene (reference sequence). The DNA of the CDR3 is TGTGCCTGGAGTGTAATTCGCTGGGAGGGATCGAGCACAGATACGCAGTATTTT. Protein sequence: CAWSVIRWEGSSTDTQYF.

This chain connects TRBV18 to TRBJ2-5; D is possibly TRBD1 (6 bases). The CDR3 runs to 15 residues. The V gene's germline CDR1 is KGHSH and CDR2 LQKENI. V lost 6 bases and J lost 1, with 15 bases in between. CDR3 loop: CASSTQQGAQETQYF. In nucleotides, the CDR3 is TGTGCCAGCTCTACACAACAGGGCGCCCAAGAGACCCAGTACTTC. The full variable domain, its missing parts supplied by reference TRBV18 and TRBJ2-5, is NAGVMQNPRHLVRRRGQEARLRCSPMKGHSHVYWYRQLPEEGLKFMVYLQKENIIDESGMPKERFSAEFPKEGPSILRIQQVVRGDSAAYFCASSTQQGAQETQYFGPGTRLLVL.

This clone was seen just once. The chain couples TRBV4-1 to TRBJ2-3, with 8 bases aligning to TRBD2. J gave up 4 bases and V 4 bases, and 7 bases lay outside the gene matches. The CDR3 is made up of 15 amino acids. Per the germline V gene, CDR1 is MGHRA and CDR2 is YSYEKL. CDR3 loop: CASSRQREFSDTQYF. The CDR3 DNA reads TGCGCCAGCAGCCGCCAGCGGGAGTTTTCAGATACGCAGTATTTT.

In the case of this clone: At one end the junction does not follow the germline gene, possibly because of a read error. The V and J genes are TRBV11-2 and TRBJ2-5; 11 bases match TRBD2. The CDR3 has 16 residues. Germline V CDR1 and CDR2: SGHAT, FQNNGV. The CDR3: CAGSTGSGGAGETQYF. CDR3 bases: TGTGCCGGCAGCACCGGTAGCGGGGGGGCGGGAGAGACCCAGTACTTC.

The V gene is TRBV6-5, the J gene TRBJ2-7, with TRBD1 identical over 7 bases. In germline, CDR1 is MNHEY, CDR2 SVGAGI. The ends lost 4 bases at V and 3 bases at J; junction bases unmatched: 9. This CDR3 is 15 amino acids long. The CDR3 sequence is CASSSPGQLVYEQYF. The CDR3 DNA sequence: TGTGCCAGCAGTTCTCCGGGACAGCTAGTCTACGAGCAGTACTTC.

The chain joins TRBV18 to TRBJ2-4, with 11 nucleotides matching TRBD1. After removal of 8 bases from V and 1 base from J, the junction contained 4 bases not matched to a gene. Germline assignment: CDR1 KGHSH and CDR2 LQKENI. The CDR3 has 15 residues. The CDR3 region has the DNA TGTGCCAGCGAGGGACAGGGGGTCGCCAAAAACATTCAGTACTTC. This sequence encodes CASEGQGVAKNIQYF.

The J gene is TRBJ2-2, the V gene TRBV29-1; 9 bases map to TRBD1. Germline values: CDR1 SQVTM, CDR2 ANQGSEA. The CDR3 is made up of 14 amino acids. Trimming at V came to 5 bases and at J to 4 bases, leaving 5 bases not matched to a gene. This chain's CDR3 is CSVKGQGSTGELFF. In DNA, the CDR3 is TGCAGCGTTAAGGGACAGGGTTCCACCGGGGAGCTGTTTTTT.

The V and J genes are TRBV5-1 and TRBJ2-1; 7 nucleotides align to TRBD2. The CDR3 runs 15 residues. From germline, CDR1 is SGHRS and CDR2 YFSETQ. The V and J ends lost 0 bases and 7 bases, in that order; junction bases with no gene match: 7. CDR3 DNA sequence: TGCGCCAGCAGCTTGGGAGGCGGGAGAGTGAATGAGCAGTTCTTC. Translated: CASSLGGGRVNEQFF.

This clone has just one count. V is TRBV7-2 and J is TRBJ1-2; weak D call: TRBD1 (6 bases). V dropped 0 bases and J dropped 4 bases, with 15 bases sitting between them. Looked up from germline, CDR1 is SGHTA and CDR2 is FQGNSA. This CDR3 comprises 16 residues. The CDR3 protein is CASSLAGRGFGYGYTF. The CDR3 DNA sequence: TGTGCCAGCAGCTTAGCGGGCAGGGGTTTCGGCTATGGCTACACCTTC.

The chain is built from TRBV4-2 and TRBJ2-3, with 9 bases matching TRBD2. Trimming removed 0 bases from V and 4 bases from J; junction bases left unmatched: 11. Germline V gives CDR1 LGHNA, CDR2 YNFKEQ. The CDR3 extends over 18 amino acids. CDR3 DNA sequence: TGTGCCAGCAGCCAAGATTGGGGCATAGCGGGGGAGGCAGATACGCAGTATTTT. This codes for CASSQDWGIAGEADTQYF.

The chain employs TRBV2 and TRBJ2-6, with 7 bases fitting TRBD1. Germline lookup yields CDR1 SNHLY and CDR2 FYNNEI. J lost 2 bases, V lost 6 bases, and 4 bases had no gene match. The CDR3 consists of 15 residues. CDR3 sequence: CASRPDRAGANVLTF. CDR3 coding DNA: TGTGCCAGCAGACCCGACAGGGCTGGGGCCAACGTCCTGACTTTC.

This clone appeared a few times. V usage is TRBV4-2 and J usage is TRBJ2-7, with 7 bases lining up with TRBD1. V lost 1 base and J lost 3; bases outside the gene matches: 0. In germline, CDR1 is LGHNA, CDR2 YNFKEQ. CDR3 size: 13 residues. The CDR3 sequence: CASSQGTGYEQYF. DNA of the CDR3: TGTGCCAGCAGCCAAGGGACAGGCTACGAGCAGTACTTC.